This T cell receptor beta chain came from a study of cytomegalovirus exposure and HLA in healthy donors. Looking at the study overall: Of approximately 400 genotyped donors, around 84% clustered with self-reported Caucasian donors.

The PCR contained 60 Vbeta and 13 Jbeta primers. Profiled with immunoSEQ multiplex PCR; TCRdb holds only in-frame clones, not every one. The table has about 170,000 clones, just under 80% seen once. The CDR3 is 16 residues long. Germline assignment: CDR1 SGDLS and CDR2 YYNGEE. J lost 2 bases, V lost 0 bases, and 6 bases had no gene match. The clonotype originates from a woman aged 45 to 65 in good health and CMV-seropositive. The sequenced sample consisted of PBMCs. V gene TRBV9 combines with J gene TRBJ2-3; TRBD1 matches 7 bases. CDR3 amino acids: CASSVGWDSYTDTQYF. Written as DNA, the CDR3 is TGTGCCAGCAGCGTAGGCTGGGACAGTTACACAGATACGCAGTATTTT.